This paragraph covers one TCR beta chain sequence. Antigen specificity is unknown. The source of the sample is a study of T cell responses to AZD1222 COVID-19 vaccine. The CDR3 consists of 16 residues. The assay was immunoSEQ multiplex PCR, and TCRdb's table has in-frame clones only and misses some. The sample shows about 150,000 clones, about 92% of them seen only once. General observations from the study: Regions left unmutated in variants are reportedly the target of nearly half of spike-specific TCRs. Spike-spanning, vaccine-associated CD4 TCRs were dominant at 160-218 and 743-854.

The chain couples TRBV21-1 to TRBJ2-2; no DNA check was done on the table's D call, TRBD1. TRBV21-1 is an annotated pseudogene. Sequenced here: peripheral blood, sampled 28 days after the second AZD1222 dose. The TCR sequence derives from an adult who received the AZD1222 COVID-19 vaccine. In nucleotides, the CDR3 is TGTGCCAGCAGCAAAGCCCGGACAGTCTACACCGGGGAGCTGTTTTTT. Its protein product is CASSKARTVYTGELFF.